The following is a TCR beta chain sequence with its context. The data are from a study of siplizumab effects on memory and regulatory T cells. This CDR3 region has 15 residues. Trimming took off 5 bases at V and 0 bases at J, with 11 bases between the two ends. CDR1 is MNHEY and CDR2 is SMNVEV in the germline V gene (reference sequence). Using immunoSEQ multiplex PCR, the repertoire was profiled, and TCRdb retains in-frame clones only, with some absent. The repertoire holds approximately 56,000 clones, with approximately 97% as singletons. This clonotype was obtained from a human donor in good health. The material sequenced was naive CD8+ T cells sorted from blood. The gene calls are TRBV27 and TRBJ1-3; D remains unclear. The CDR3 loop reads CASSVGISSGNTIYF. Written as DNA, the CDR3 is TGTGCCAGCAGTGTCGGGATCTCCTCTGGAAACACCATATATTTT.